This T cell receptor (beta chain) was obtained from a study of identical twins. MiXCR, run by TCRdb on the 5' RACE reads, gives a single entry per CDR3 protein. The sample lists 1.5 million to 2 million distinct CDR3 sequences; about 31% were seen once. In germline, CDR1 is MDHEN, CDR2 SYDVKM. Trimming took 6 bases from V and 6 from J, leaving 21 bases between them. The CDR3 totals 15 residues. Specimen: cord blood. The chain uses TRBV28 and TRBJ2-7; D tentatively reads TRBD1 or TRBD2 (5 bases each). The sequence was collected from a newborn girl in good health. The CDR3 sequence is CASRGTGPVYGEQYF. In DNA, the CDR3 is TGTGCCAGCAGAGGGACCGGTCCCGTATACGGCGAGCAGTACTTC.